This T cell receptor (beta chain) was sequenced during a study of blood T cell repertoires in COVID-19 (dated by TCRdb to the early 2020s). About the study as a whole: Samples covering the acute and convalescent phases of COVID-19 were provided by collaborators in the United States, Italy and Spain. The repertoires were made available in a free public database intended to serve as a resource for research on the immune response to SARS-CoV-2. Where available, HLA class I and class II types were obtained from metadata supplied by the sample provider rather than from assay-based typing. The dataset comprised deeply sampled blood TCRbeta repertoires from subjects exposed to, actively infected with, or recovered from COVID-19. Samples were obtained from the ongoing ImmuneRACE study (first 160 participants) and from 950 to 1,500 subjects provided by 6 global collaborators. The prospective study material was composed of cDNA or gDNA derived from T cells, B-cell-depleted T cells, or PBMCs. The sample metadata nearly always contained a de-identified subject ID, COVID-19 status, age in years and sex.

V is clipped by 4 bases and J by 10 bases, and the sequence between their germline boundaries is 11 bases long. From the cysteine through the phenylalanine, the CDR3 covers 12 amino acids. The sequence is cut down to CDR3 DNA, 36 bases in frame from base 1. The germline V gene sets CDR1 to SGHTA and CDR2 to FQGNSA. Enrolling through a virtual design, the prospective study's participants ranged in age from roughly 18 to 90 years and lived across about two dozen United States geographic areas. Cohort assignment in the prospective study relied on participant-reported clinical history from a screening survey and a study questionnaire. Mobile phlebotomists in the prospective study collected whole blood, serum and a nasopharyngeal or oropharyngeal swab from every participant. Over a roughly 2-month period, participants in the prospective study had the option of providing additional blood draws and questionnaires. Prospective study blood samples were shipped either frozen or at room temperature before DNA extraction.

Paper-wide results and their limitations: How much clinical and demographic metadata was included differed by source and by participant, and the metadata was provided uncurated.

As regards this clone: Its binding antigen is unknown. No qualities accompany the bases; no much larger clone lies one base away.

TCRbeta CDR3 regions were amplified from genomic DNA using the immunoSEQ Assay, a bias-controlled multiplex PCR. The source study handled its data this way. The number of nucleated cells in each sample was estimated by amplification of reference gene primers within the assay. To quantify the absolute abundance of each unique TCRbeta CDR3 rearrangement, sequence reads were collapsed and filtered. For each sample, productive Simpson clonality was calculated as the square root of Simpson's diversity index across productive rearrangements. TCRdb mirrors the immuneACCESS table, restricted to in-frame sequences. Some clones are absent from its copies; in checked studies, under half trace to an unresolved V gene, and the reason for the others is unknown. V and J calls and clone size are given by that table; D and trimming were obtained from the DNA. Present in this sample are about 220,000 clones, just over 85% of which were seen just once. The ten largest account for roughly 14% of the sample.

The sequencing input was PBMCs or T cells enriched from blood (not recorded which). The chain employs TRBV7-2 and TRBJ2-1, and TRBD1 may be the D gene, going by 5 matching bases. This receptor was identified in a woman aged 45-60 years with acute COVID-19. The CDR3 region reads CASSSPGYEQFF. The bases read TGTGCCAGCAGCTCACCAGGGTACGAGCAGTTCTTC.